Only a few counts were recorded for the clone carrying this T cell receptor (beta chain). Germline CDR1 is SEHNR and CDR2 is FQNEAQ (reference sequence). The CDR3 has 13 amino acids. V gave up 5 bases and J gave up 6 bases, with 13 bases separating them. These data belong to a study of early T cells in non-severe SARS-CoV-2 infection. Unique molecular identifiers tagged individual cDNA molecules. TCRdb fed the 5' RACE reads into MiXCR, producing one record per CDR3 protein. The sample has tens of thousands of distinct CDR3 sequences, around 20% seen once. The sample was whole blood, taken at baseline. The clonotype was recovered from an adult who was a healthcare worker with PCR-confirmed SARS-CoV-2 infection or an uninfected control (not recorded which). The rearrangement joins TRBV7-9 to TRBJ1-2, with D maybe TRBD1 (6 bases). The chain's CDR3 is CASSQQGPNGYTF. CDR3 bases: TGTGCCAGCAGCCAACAGGGACCGAATGGCTACACCTTC.